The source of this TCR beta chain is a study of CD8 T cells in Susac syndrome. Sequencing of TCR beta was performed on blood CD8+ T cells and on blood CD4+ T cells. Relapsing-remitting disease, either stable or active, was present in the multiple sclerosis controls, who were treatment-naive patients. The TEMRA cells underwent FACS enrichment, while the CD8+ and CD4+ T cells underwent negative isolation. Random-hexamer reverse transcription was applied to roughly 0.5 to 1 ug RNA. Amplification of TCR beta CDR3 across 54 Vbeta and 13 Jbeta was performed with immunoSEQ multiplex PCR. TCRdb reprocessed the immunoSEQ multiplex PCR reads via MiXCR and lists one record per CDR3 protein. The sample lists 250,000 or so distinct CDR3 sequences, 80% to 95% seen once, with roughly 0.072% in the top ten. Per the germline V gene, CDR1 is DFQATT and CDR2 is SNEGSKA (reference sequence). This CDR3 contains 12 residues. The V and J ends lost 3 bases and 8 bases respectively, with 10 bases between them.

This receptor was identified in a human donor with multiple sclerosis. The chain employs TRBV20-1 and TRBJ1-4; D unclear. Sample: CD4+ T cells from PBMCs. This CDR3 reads CSASSEAEKLFF. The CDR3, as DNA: TGCAGTGCTAGCTCAGAGGCCGAAAAACTGTTTTTT.